Listed here are 14 T cell receptor beta chains from one sample, sequenced in a study of T cell responses to AZD1222 COVID-19 vaccine. Profiled with immunoSEQ multiplex PCR; TCRdb holds only in-frame clones, not every one. The profile shows nearly 35,000 clones, around 86% of them singletons. Specimen: peripheral blood, collected 28 days after the second AZD1222 dose. These receptors all stem from an adult who received the AZD1222 COVID-19 vaccine.

The gene calls are TRBV30 and TRBJ2-5; D is uncertain. V gave up 3 bases and J gave up 4 bases, with 15 bases separating them. This CDR3 region has 14 residues. Germline CDR1 is GTSNPN and CDR2 is SVGIG (reference sequence). The CDR3 is CAWSQNGQLETQYF. The CDR3 DNA follows: TGTGCCTGGAGCCAGAATGGGCAGTTAGAGACCCAGTACTTC. The full variable domain, completed using reference TRBV30 and TRBJ2-5, is SQTIHQWPATLVQPVGSPLSLECTVEGTSNPNLYWYRQAAGRGLQLLFYSVGIGQISSEVPQNLSASRPQDRQFILSSKKLLLSDSGFYLCAWSQNGQLETQYFGPGTRLLVL.

The chain joins TRBV7-9 to TRBJ2-2, with D perhaps assigned TRBD1 or TRBD2 (5 bases each). In germline, CDR1 is SEHNR, CDR2 FQNEAQ (reference sequence). The CDR3 covers 15 residues. Trimming took off 2 bases at V and 0 bases at J, with 7 bases between the two ends. CDR3 protein: CASSLLGANTGELFF. CDR3 coding DNA: TGTGCCAGCAGCTTATTGGGGGCGAACACCGGGGAGCTGTTTTTT.

The chain uses TRBV30 and TRBJ1-2; weak D call: TRBD1 (5 bases). The CDR3 consists of 12 residues. CDR1 is GTSNPN, CDR2 SVGIG, per germline (reference sequence). The V and J ends lost 2 bases and 5 bases respectively, with 9 bases between them. The CDR3 sequence is CAWSSGGYGYTF. In nucleotides, the CDR3 is TGTGCCTGGAGTTCCGGGGGGTATGGCTACACCTTC. The variable domain in full, completed from reference TRBV30 and TRBJ1-2, reads SQTIHQWPATLVQPVGSPLSLECTVEGTSNPNLYWYRQAAGRGLQLLFYSVGIGQISSEVPQNLSASRPQDRQFILSSKKLLLSDSGFYLCAWSSGGYGYTFGSGTRLTVV.

This chain links TRBV6-5 with TRBJ1-5; no clear D. The V and J ends lost 5 bases and 4 bases respectively, with 9 bases between them. The V gene's germline CDR1 is MNHEY and CDR2 SVGAGI. The CDR3 has 13 amino acids. The CDR3 region is CASSPVLNQPQHF. CDR3 coding DNA: TGTGCCAGCAGTCCGGTCCTTAATCAGCCCCAGCATTTT.

The rearrangement joins TRBV7-3 to TRBJ2-1; 8 bases align to TRBD1. Germline CDR1 and CDR2: SGHTA and FQGTGA. This CDR3 is built from 14 residues. J was trimmed by 9 bases and V by 6 bases; bases with no gene match: 10. The CDR3: CASSSKTGTGEQFF. The CDR3 DNA reads TGTGCCAGCAGTTCAAAAACCGGGACAGGTGAGCAGTTCTTC.

The V and J genes are TRBV2 and TRBJ2-7; 7 positions agree with TRBD2. The length of the CDR3 is 15 residues. The V gene end was trimmed by 4 bases and the J gene end by 3 bases; junction bases not matched to a gene: 9. Looked up from germline, CDR1 is SNHLY and CDR2 is FYNNEI. The CDR3 region has the DNA TGTGCCAGCAGTGGGAGAGCGGGATATCTCTACGAGCAGTACTTC. This encodes CASSGRAGYLYEQYF.

The V call is TRBV4-1, the J call TRBJ2-4; D might be TRBD1 or TRBD2, each matching 6 bases. The CDR3 contains 17 residues. Germline values: CDR1 MGHRA, CDR2 YSYEKL. V lost 0 bases to trimming and J lost 3 bases, with 15 bases between them. This chain's CDR3 is CASSQDGQGGGKNIQYF. In DNA, the CDR3 is TGCGCCAGCAGCCAAGATGGCCAAGGGGGAGGCAAAAACATTCAGTACTTC.

The rearrangement joins TRBV25-1 to TRBJ2-3; D unclear. Per the germline V gene, CDR1 is MGHDK and CDR2 is SYGVNS. The CDR3 spans 11 residues. Trimming stripped 4 bases from V and 10 bases from J, with 9 bases between. CDR3 in amino acids: CASSGVWAQYF. As DNA, the CDR3 is TGTGCCAGCAGTGGAGTTTGGGCGCAGTATTTT.

Worth noting for this clone: A junction boundary mismatches the germline segment, possibly from a read error. This rearrangement joins TRBV13 to TRBJ1-2, with D tentatively TRBD1 (6 bases). The CDR3 spans 16 residues. The germline CDR1 and CDR2 sequences are PRHDT and FYEKMQ (reference sequence). This CDR3 reads CASSLGARTVTYGYTF. In nucleotides, the CDR3 is TGTGCCAGCAGCCTAGGTGCGAGGACAGTTACTTATGGCTACACCTTC. Full variable domain (missing parts from reference TRBV13 and TRBJ1-2): AAGVIQSPRHLIKEKRETATLKCYPIPRHDTVYWYQQGPGQDPQFLISFYEKMQSDKGSIPDRFSAQQFSDYHSELNMSSLELGDSALYFCASSLGARTVTYGYTFGSGTRLTVV.

The V and J genes are TRBV4-1 and TRBJ2-1; D call uncertain. The CDR3 is 16 residues long. Trimming left V 0 bases short and J 10 bases short, with 19 bases between. Germline V gene data show CDR1 as MGHRA and CDR2 as YSYEKL. The CDR3 loop is CASSQDEVDPELEQFF. Here the CDR3 DNA reads TGCGCCAGCAGCCAAGATGAGGTGGACCCGGAGTTAGAGCAGTTCTTC.

CDR3 DNA: TGTGCCAGTAGGGACAGCTCGAGCTCTGGAAACACCATATATTTT. It translates to CASRDSSSSGNTIYF. This chain connects TRBV19 to TRBJ1-3; possibly TRBD1 for D (6 bases). The CDR3 is made up of 15 amino acids. V was pared by 6 bases and J by 0 bases, with 12 bases between. Germline assignment: CDR1 LNHDA and CDR2 SQIVND (reference sequence).

The chain has TRBV5-1 and TRBJ2-6; 7 bases are a match to TRBD1. The ends lost 5 bases at V and 2 bases at J; junction bases unmatched: 4. Germline values: CDR1 SGHRS, CDR2 YFSETQ. There are 15 residues in the CDR3. CDR3 nucleotides: TGCGCCAGCAGAATCGGACAGGCTGGGGCCAACGTCCTGACTTTC. Translation gives CASRIGQAGANVLTF.

This chain links TRBV12-5 with TRBJ1-3; D is perhaps TRBD1 (5 bases). Between the trimmed V and J ends, which lost 2 bases and 3 bases, there was a span of 8 bases. This CDR3 comprises 14 residues. CDR1 is LGHNT, CDR2 FRNRAP, per germline. The CDR3 region has the DNA TGTGCTAGTGGTTTGTCAGGGAGTGGAAACACCATATATTTT. Protein sequence: CASGLSGSGNTIYF.

The V gene is TRBV5-6, the J gene TRBJ2-5; TRBD1 is a possible D gene (5 bases). Per the germline V gene, CDR1 is SGHDT and CDR2 is YYEEEE. The CDR3 consists of 13 residues. Trimming shortened V by 3 bases and J by 4 bases, and 10 bases separated the two germline ends. The CDR3 nucleotides are TGTGCCAGCAGCTCTAGGGGTAGAGAGACCCAGTACTTC. Amino acids: CASSSRGRETQYF.